The 30 T cell receptor beta chains given below trace back to one sample, sequenced in a study of chemoradiotherapy in HPV16-positive cancers. Profiled with immunoSEQ multiplex PCR; TCRdb holds only in-frame clones, not every one. The profile shows some 29,000 clones, over 90% of them singletons. Sequencing was performed on blood, taken from a patient who underwent chemoradiotherapy. These receptors all stem from a human donor with HPV-associated anogenital cancer.

The rearrangement uses TRBV6-1 and TRBJ2-5, with unresolved D. The CDR3 is made up of 12 amino acids. Germline CDR1 reads MNHNS; CDR2 reads SASEGT. V was cut by 8 bases and J by 7 bases, with 14 bases left in between. The CDR3 here is CASSETPGTQYF. In DNA form, the CDR3 reads TGTGCCAGCTCGGAGACGCCGGGGACCCAGTACTTC.

The chain links TRBV18 to TRBJ1-4, with D hard to call. The germline gives CDR1 KGHSH, CDR2 LQKENI. The V and J ends lost 3 bases and 5 bases respectively, with 13 bases between them. The CDR3 contains 15 residues. CDR3 region: CASSPPVRRNEKLFF. The CDR3 bases are TGTGCCAGCTCACCCCCCGTCAGGCGAAATGAAAAACTGTTTTTT. Using reference TRBV18 and TRBJ1-4 for the parts outside the CDR3, the full variable domain is NAGVMQNPRHLVRRRGQEARLRCSPMKGHSHVYWYRQLPEEGLKFMVYLQKENIIDESGMPKERFSAEFPKEGPSILRIQQVVRGDSAAYFCASSPPVRRNEKLFFGSGTQLSVL.

This chain uses TRBV4-3 with TRBJ2-1, with a weak D call TRBD2 (6 bases). The V gene's germline CDR1 is LGHNA and CDR2 YSLEER. V lost 4 bases and J lost 10, with 17 bases in between. The CDR3 spans 14 residues. CDR3 in DNA: TGCGCCAGCAGCCTGACCGAACTTAGCGGCGAGCAGTTCTTC. Its translation is CASSLTELSGEQFF.

The chain recombines TRBV5-6 with TRBJ1-1; no reliable D call. CDR1 is SGHDT and CDR2 is YYEEEE in the germline V gene. V lost 1 base to trimming and J lost 8 bases, with 12 bases between them. The CDR3 covers 13 residues. CDR3 coding DNA: TGTGCCAGCAGCTTGTATTGGCAATTAGAAGCTTTCTTT. It codes for CASSLYWQLEAFF.

This chain connects TRBV4-3 to TRBJ2-1; D gene ambiguous. V was shortened by 0 bases and J by 5 bases, with 11 bases between the two germline ends. The CDR3 length is 15 residues. Per germline, CDR1 LGHNA and CDR2 YSLEER. CDR3 amino acids: CASSQERYVDNEQFF. CDR3 in DNA: TGCGCCAGCAGCCAAGAGCGGTACGTCGACAATGAGCAGTTCTTC.

The V and J genes are TRBV7-6 and TRBJ2-1, with a weak D call TRBD2 (6 bases). The CDR3 is made up of 17 amino acids. The germline V gene encodes CDR1 SGHVS and CDR2 FNYEAQ. The V gene lost 1 base and the J gene lost 4 bases, with 17 bases spanning the gap. This chain's CDR3 is CASSLVGFSGRYNEQFF. CDR3 DNA sequence: TGTGCCAGCAGCTTAGTCGGGTTTAGCGGTAGATACAATGAGCAGTTCTTC. Using reference TRBV7-6 and TRBJ2-1 for the parts outside the CDR3, the full variable domain is GAGVSQSPRYKVTKRGQDVALRCDPISGHVSLYWYRQALGQGPEFLTYFNYEAQQDKSGLPNDRFSAERPEGSISTLTIQRTEQRDSAMYRCASSLVGFSGRYNEQFFGPGTRLTVL.

The chain has TRBV6-1 and TRBJ1-1; D ambiguous. This CDR3 spans 12 amino acids. Germline values: CDR1 MNHNS, CDR2 SASEGT. V shed 7 bases and J shed 9 bases, with 15 bases lying between them. The DNA for the CDR3 is TGTGCCAGCACCACGGCAAGCTTTAAAGCTTTCTTT. It is translated as CASTTASFKAFF.

V and J are TRBV27 and TRBJ1-5, with 9 bases that match TRBD1. Trimming took 6 bases from V and 6 from J; bases not matched to a gene: 9. The CDR3 has 15 residues. Germline V CDR1 and CDR2: MNHEY, SMNVEV (reference sequence). The CDR3 sequence: CASSTGTGYRQPQHF. In DNA form, the CDR3 reads TGTGCCAGCAGCACCGGGACAGGGTACCGTCAGCCCCAGCATTTT.

J is TRBJ2-2 and V is TRBV2; no firm D call. This CDR3 has 15 amino acids. The V end was cut by 5 bases, the J end by 0 bases, with 10 bases between. Germline CDR1 SNHLY, CDR2 FYNNEI. The CDR3 sequence: CASSQRNANTGELFF. DNA for the CDR3: TGTGCCAGCAGTCAGAGAAATGCGAACACCGGGGAGCTGTTTTTT.

The CDR3 loop is CAISGGLTGNEQYF. DNA of the CDR3: TGTGCCATCAGCGGAGGGTTAACCGGCAACGAGCAGTACTTC. The chain links TRBV10-3 to TRBJ2-7, with D perhaps matching TRBD2 (6 bases). CDR1 and CDR2 from the germline V gene are ENHRY and SYGVKD. This CDR3 has 14 amino acids. Trimming took 6 bases from V and 5 from J, leaving 17 bases between them.

The gene calls are TRBV19 and TRBJ2-7; TRBD1 matches at 7 bases. Trimming took 1 base from V and 2 from J; bases not matched to a gene: 2. From germline, CDR1 is LNHDA and CDR2 SQIVND (reference sequence). The length of the CDR3 is 14 residues. CDR3 in amino acids: CASSIARGPYEQYF. CDR3 DNA: TGTGCCAGTAGTATAGCGAGGGGGCCCTACGAGCAGTACTTC.

V is TRBV7-3 and J is TRBJ2-1; D unclear. V was trimmed by 4 bases and J by 6 bases, leaving 10 bases between them. The CDR3 has 13 residues. Germline assignment: CDR1 SGHTA and CDR2 FQGTGA. The CDR3 coding sequence is TGTGCCAGCAGCTCCACATACTTCAATGAGCAGTTCTTC. Its protein product is CASSSTYFNEQFF. Full variable domain (rest looked up from reference TRBV7-3 and TRBJ2-1): GAGVSQTPSNKVTEKGKYVELRCDPISGHTALYWYRQSLGQGPEFLIYFQGTGAADDSGLPNDRFFAVRPEGSVSTLKIQRTERGDSAVYLCASSSTYFNEQFFGPGTRLTVL.

The chain links TRBV5-1 to TRBJ2-7; D is undetermined. The V gene lost 2 bases and the J gene lost 3 bases, with 9 bases spanning the gap. CDR3 length equals 13 residues. CDR1 and CDR2 (germline): SGHRS, YFSETQ. The CDR3 reads CASSLGYGYEQYF. The CDR3 coding sequence is TGCGCCAGCAGCTTAGGGTACGGCTACGAGCAGTACTTC.

The chain uses TRBV6-5 and TRBJ2-4; TRBD1 matches at 8 bases. The CDR3 contains 15 residues. The junction had 9 bases not matched to a gene; V was cut back by 4 bases and J by 7 bases. CDR1 and CDR2 (germline): MNHEY, SVGAGI. CDR3 amino acids: CASSSRPGQGNIQYF. In DNA, the CDR3 is TGTGCCAGCAGTTCTCGTCCCGGACAGGGTAACATTCAGTACTTC.

The chain carries TRBV4-3 and TRBJ2-3; TRBD2 matches at 14 bases. This CDR3 comprises 17 residues. The V gene end was trimmed by 4 bases and the J gene end by 6 bases; junction bases not matched to a gene: 9. Germline CDR1 is LGHNA and CDR2 is YSLEER. CDR3 amino acids: CASSRGLAGGSGDTQYF. In DNA form, the CDR3 reads TGCGCCAGCAGCCGAGGACTAGCGGGGGGCTCGGGGGATACGCAGTATTTT.

V usage is TRBV18 and J usage is TRBJ2-3, with TRBD2 as a possible D gene (5 bases). The germline CDR1 and CDR2 sequences are KGHSH and LQKENI. Trimming left V 5 bases short and J 1 base short, with 22 bases between. This CDR3 region has 18 residues. The CDR3: CASSTPLSGAERTDTQYF. As DNA, the CDR3 is TGTGCCAGCTCAACCCCCCTCTCTGGAGCGGAGCGCACAGATACGCAGTATTTT.

This chain connects TRBV18 to TRBJ2-7; perhaps TRBD2 as D (6 bases). Germline-derived CDR1 and CDR2 are KGHSH and LQKENI. Trimming pared 3 bases from V and 2 bases from J, leaving 14 bases between. This CDR3 has 15 amino acids. CDR3 DNA: TGTGCCAGCTCACCCTCTAGACTAGGCGCCTACGAGCAGTACTTC. Translation gives CASSPSRLGAYEQYF.

The chain links TRBV15 to TRBJ1-1; maybe TRBD1 (5 bases). The CDR3 runs 13 residues. Trimming took off 5 bases at V and 1 base at J, with 8 bases between the two ends. Germline lookup yields CDR1 LNHNV and CDR2 YYDKDF (reference sequence). The CDR3 spells CATSEGWNTEAFF. CDR3 DNA sequence: TGTGCCACCAGCGAGGGGTGGAACACTGAAGCTTTCTTT.

V is TRBV7-2 and J is TRBJ1-2; D is perhaps TRBD1 (5 bases). The CDR3 is 13 amino acids. Germline loops: CDR1 SGHTA, CDR2 FQGNSA. V was shortened by 6 bases and J by 8 bases, with 16 bases between the two germline ends. The CDR3 DNA is TGTGCCAGCAGTCCTGGAGGGGCCCGCGGCTACACCTTC. It specifies CASSPGGARGYTF. Based on the CDR3 plus reference TRBV7-2 and TRBJ1-2, the full variable domain is GAGVSQSPSNKVTEKGKDVELRCDPISGHTALYWYRQSLGQGLEFLIYFQGNSAPDKSGLPSDRFSAERTGGSVSTLTIQRTQQEDSAVYLCASSPGGARGYTFGSGTRLTVV.

This sequence joins TRBV4-3 and TRBJ1-4; D remains ambiguous. The CDR3 runs 13 residues. Germline lookup yields CDR1 LGHNA and CDR2 YSLEER. Trimming cost V 1 base and J 13 bases, with 13 bases left between them. The CDR3 bases are TGCGCCAGCAGCCAAGCTTTGGGAAACCGACTGTTTTTT. Encoded protein: CASSQALGNRLFF.

The chain couples TRBV19 to TRBJ1-2, with TRBD1 matching over 7 bases. The CDR3 totals 13 residues. Per the germline V gene, CDR1 is LNHDA and CDR2 is SQIVND (reference sequence). V lost 4 bases to trimming and J lost 2 bases; unmatched junction nucleotides: 1. The CDR3 DNA sequence: TGTGCCAGTAGTAGGGACAGAAACTATGGCTACACCTTC. Amino acids: CASSRDRNYGYTF. Full variable domain (outside the CDR3, taken from reference TRBV19 and TRBJ1-2): DGGITQSPKYLFRKEGQNVTLSCEQNLNHDAMYWYRQDPGQGLRLIYYSQIVNDFQKGDIAEGYSVSREKKESFPLTVTSAQKNPTAFYLCASSRDRNYGYTFGSGTRLTVV.

The genes are TRBV4-1 and TRBJ1-1, with no clear D. The CDR3 spans 15 residues. V lost 4 bases and J 0 bases, leaving 12 bases between the germline ends. Germline V lookup: CDR1 MGHRA, CDR2 YSYEKL. CDR3 sequence reads: CASSLLDGMNTEAFF. CDR3 DNA sequence: TGCGCCAGCAGCCTCCTGGACGGGATGAACACTGAAGCTTTCTTT.

V usage is TRBV4-3 and J usage is TRBJ2-1; 7 nucleotides agree with TRBD2. The V gene end was trimmed by 4 bases and the J gene end by 0 bases; junction bases not matched to a gene: 9. CDR1 is LGHNA and CDR2 is YSLEER in the germline V gene. The CDR3 runs to 17 residues. CDR3 region: CASSLKGLAASYNEQFF. The CDR3 bases are TGCGCCAGCAGCCTCAAGGGGCTAGCGGCCTCCTACAATGAGCAGTTCTTC.

This rearrangement joins TRBV7-2 to TRBJ2-7; TRBD1 aligns across 9 bases. V was pared by 4 bases and J by 3 bases, with 7 bases of the junction left unmatched. Germline V lookup: CDR1 SGHTA, CDR2 FQGNSA. This CDR3 region has 15 residues. The chain's CDR3 is CASSYRRDRVYEQYF. In DNA, the CDR3 is TGTGCCAGCAGCTACCGCCGGGACAGGGTCTACGAGCAGTACTTC.

The chain employs TRBV27 and TRBJ2-3; no definite D call. Germline CDR1 reads MNHEY; CDR2 reads SMNVEV (reference sequence). The germline V and J ends were trimmed by 6 bases and 2 bases, with 12 bases remaining between them. The CDR3 consists of 14 residues. CDR3 sequence reads: CASRRLGPTDTQYF. DNA of the CDR3: TGTGCCAGCAGACGCTTAGGTCCCACAGATACGCAGTATTTT.

This chain joins TRBV29-1 and TRBJ2-5; TRBD2 might be the D (6 bases). TRBJ2-7 explains the end of the DNA better; the J call may be wrong. The germline V gene encodes CDR1 SQVTM and CDR2 ANQGSEA. The CDR3 sequence is 17 residues long. The CDR3 DNA sequence: TGCAGCGTGCAACCATATGGGCGGGGAAGGCCCTCCTACGAGCAGTACTTC. Encoded protein: CSVQPYGRGRPSYEQYF.

The chain recombines TRBV7-9 with TRBJ1-4; 7 bases are shared with TRBD1. In germline, CDR1 is SEHNR, CDR2 FQNEAQ (reference sequence). The CDR3 sequence is 18 residues long. V was pared by 5 bases and J by 0 bases, with 12 bases of the junction left unmatched. The CDR3 DNA sequence: TGTGCCAGCAGCCGAGAACAGGGGTTCGGAGCAACTAATGAAAAACTGTTTTTT. It specifies CASSREQGFGATNEKLFF.

The chain couples TRBV29-1 to TRBJ1-4, with D possibly being TRBD1 (6 bases). CDR1 and CDR2 (germline): SQVTM, ANQGSEA. This CDR3 comprises 13 residues. Trimming removed 7 bases at V and 1 base at J, with 10 bases between. The CDR3 sequence is CSGRGETNEKLFF. The DNA for the CDR3 is TGCAGCGGGAGGGGGGAAACTAATGAAAAACTGTTTTTT.

The chain's CDR3 is CASSLGPPGNQPQHF. The CDR3 region has the DNA TGTGCCAGCAGCTTAGGGCCACCCGGCAATCAGCCCCAGCATTTT. The chain couples TRBV7-2 to TRBJ1-5, with D hard to call. The V end was cut by 1 base, the J end by 2 bases, with 9 bases between. The CDR3 extends over 15 amino acids. Germline CDR1 is SGHTA and CDR2 is FQGNSA.

The J gene is TRBJ1-2, the V gene TRBV21-1; the D call in the table, TRBD1, was not verified against the DNA. TRBV21-1 is annotated as a pseudogene. The CDR3 contains 15 residues. The CDR3 DNA reads TGTGCCAGCAGCCACGGGACAGGGCCGAACTATGGCTACACCTTC. Translating it yields CASSHGTGPNYGYTF.